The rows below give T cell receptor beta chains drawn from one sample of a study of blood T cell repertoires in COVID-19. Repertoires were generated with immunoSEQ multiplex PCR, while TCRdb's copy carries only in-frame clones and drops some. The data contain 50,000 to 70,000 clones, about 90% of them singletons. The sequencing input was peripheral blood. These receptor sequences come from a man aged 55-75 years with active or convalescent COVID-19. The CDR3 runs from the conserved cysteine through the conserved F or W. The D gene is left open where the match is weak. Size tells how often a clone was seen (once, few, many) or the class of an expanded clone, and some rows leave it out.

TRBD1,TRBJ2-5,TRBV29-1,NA,TGCAGCGTCCGAGGGGCTCGGACAGGGACGGAGACCCAGTACTTC,CSVRGARTGTETQYF
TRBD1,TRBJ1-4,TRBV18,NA,TGTGCCAGCTCACCAAACAGGGGTCGGGAAAAACTGTTTTTT,CASSPNRGREKLFF
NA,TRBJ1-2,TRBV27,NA,TGTGCCAGCAGTTTACGGCCAGGGGATGGCTACACCTTC,CASSLRPGDGYTF
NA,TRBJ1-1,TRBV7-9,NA,TGTGCCAGCAGCCAGGGAGCGGGGGAGGCTTTCTTT,CASSQGAGEAFF
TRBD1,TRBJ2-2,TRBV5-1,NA,TGCGCCAGCAGCTGGAATCTACAGGGGGCCGGGGAGCTGTTTTTT,CASSWNLQGAGELFF
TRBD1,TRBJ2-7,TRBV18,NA,TGTGCCAGCTCACTTCCGGACAGGGGGCAATACGAGCAGTACTTC,CASSLPDRGQYEQYF
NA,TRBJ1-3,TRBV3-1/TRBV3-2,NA,TGTGCCAGCAGCCAAGATAGGCCAGGCGGAAACACCATATATTTT,CASSQDRPGGNTIYF
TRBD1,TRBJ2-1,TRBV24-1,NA,TGTGCCACCGCAACGAGGGGGCTGTCCTACAATGAGCAGTTCTTC,CATATRGLSYNEQFF
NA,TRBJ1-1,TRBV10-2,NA,TGCGCCAGCGGTAAATCAGGGGCTGAAGCTTTCTTT,CASGKSGAEAFF
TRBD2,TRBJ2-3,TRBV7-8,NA,TGTGCCAGCAGCTTTCCGGCGGGACTAGCGGGAGGTTTAGATACGCAGTATTTT,CASSFPAGLAGGLDTQYF
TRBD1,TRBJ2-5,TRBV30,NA,TGTGCCTGGACCTCCGGGACAGGAACCCAAGAGACCCAGTACTTC,CAWTSGTGTQETQYF
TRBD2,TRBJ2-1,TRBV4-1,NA,TGCGCCAGCAGCCACACCGGGACTAGCGGGAGAGGTGAGCAGTTCTTC,CASSHTGTSGRGEQFF
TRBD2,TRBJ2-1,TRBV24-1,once,TGTGCCACCAGTGGAGGGGCTAGCGGGAGAAATGAGCAGTTCTTC,CATSGGASGRNEQFF
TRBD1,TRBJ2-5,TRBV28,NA,TGTGCCAGCCTGGGGACAGGGGAGGTCCAAGAGACCCAGTACTTC,CASLGTGEVQETQYF
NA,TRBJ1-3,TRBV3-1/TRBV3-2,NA,TGTGCCAGCAGCCAGCACCTAACTGGAAACACCATATATTTT,CASSQHLTGNTIYF
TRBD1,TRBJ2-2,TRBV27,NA,TGTGCCAGCAGACCAAAACAGGGGACCACCGGGGAGCTGTTTTTT,CASRPKQGTTGELFF
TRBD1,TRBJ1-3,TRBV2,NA,TGTGCCAGCAGAATTGGGACAGGGGGCGGGAACACCATATATTTT,CASRIGTGGGNTIYF
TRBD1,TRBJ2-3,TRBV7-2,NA,TGTGCCAGCAGCAGACCGGCGGACAGGGGGCTCACAGATACGCAGTATTTT,CASSRPADRGLTDTQYF
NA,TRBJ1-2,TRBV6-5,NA,TGTGCCAGCAGTTACAATCCAAACTATGGCTACACCTTC,CASSYNPNYGYTF
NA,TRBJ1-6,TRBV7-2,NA,TGTGCCAGCAGCTCCCGACGGGTTAATTCACCCCTCCACTTT,CASSSRRVNSPLHF
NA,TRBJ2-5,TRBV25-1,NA,TGTGCCAGCAGTGAACGTCCGGAGACCCAGTACTTC,CASSERPETQYF
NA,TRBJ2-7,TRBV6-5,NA,TGTGCCAGCAGCACTACAGGAAACGCCTACGAGCAGTACTTC,CASSTTGNAYEQYF
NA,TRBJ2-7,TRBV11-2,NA,TGTGCCAGCAGCTTAGATTTCGTACTCCCAACCTACGAGCAGTACTTC,CASSLDFVLPTYEQYF
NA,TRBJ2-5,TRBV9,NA,TGTGCCAGCAGCGTAGGCTTCCGGGGTAACTCCGGGACACAAAAAGAGACCCAGTACTTC,CASSVGFRGNSGTQKETQYF
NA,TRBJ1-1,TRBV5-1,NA,TGCGCCAGCAGCTTGGAATCAGGGGTAGGCACTGAAGCTTTCTTT,CASSLESGVGTEAFF
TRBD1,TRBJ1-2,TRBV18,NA,TGTGCCAGCTCACCACCCGGACAGGGCGAGCATGGCTACACCTTC,CASSPPGQGEHGYTF
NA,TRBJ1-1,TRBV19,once,TGTGCCAGTAGTTTCGGGGGAGCTTGGGACACTGAAGCTTTCTTT,CASSFGGAWDTEAFF
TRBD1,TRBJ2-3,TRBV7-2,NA,TGTGCCAGCAGCAAAGAGGGGGCCGTCACAGATACGCAGTATTTT,CASSKEGAVTDTQYF
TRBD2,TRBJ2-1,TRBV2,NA,TGTGCCAGCATAGGGGTGGGTAGCGGGACGAGATTCAATGAGCAGTTCTTC,CASIGVGSGTRFNEQFF
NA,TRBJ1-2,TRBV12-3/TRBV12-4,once,TGTGCCAGCAGTTTAACAGGGAACTATGGCTACACCTTC,CASSLTGNYGYTF
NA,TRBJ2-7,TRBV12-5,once,TGTGCTAGTGGTTTGGTCAACGAGCAGTACTTC,CASGLVNEQYF
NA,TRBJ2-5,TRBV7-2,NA,TGTGCCAGCAGCTACCCGGGACAAGAGACCCAGTACTTC,CASSYPGQETQYF
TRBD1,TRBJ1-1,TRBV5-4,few,TGTGCCAGCAGCGGAACCGGGACAGGGGGCGCCGCTGAAGCTTTCTTT,CASSGTGTGGAAEAFF
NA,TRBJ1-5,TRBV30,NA,TGTGCCTGGAGTCCACGGGGGACTATCAATCAGCCCCAGCATTTT,CAWSPRGTINQPQHF
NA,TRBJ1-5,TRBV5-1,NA,TGCGCCAGCAGCACAGACGGTGGAAATCAGCCCCAGCATTTT,CASSTDGGNQPQHF
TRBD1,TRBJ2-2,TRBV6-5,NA,TGTGCCAGCAGTTCTACGGACAGGGCGGGCGGGGAGCTGTTTTTT,CASSSTDRAGGELFF
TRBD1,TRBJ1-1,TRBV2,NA,TGTGCCAGCAAAACAGGGGGCGGAACTGAAGCTTTCTTT,CASKTGGGTEAFF